The sequence of this TCR beta chain was determined in a study of tumor-infiltrating lymphocytes in primary liver carcinoma. With a constant-region primer, TCR beta cDNA was made from approximately 520 ng of total RNA. Libraries covering TCR beta were generated through three nested multiplex PCR rounds (using a slightly modified ARM-PCR). Using its own MiXCR run on the multiplex PCR reads, TCRdb lists one record per CDR3 protein. The data hold 180,000 or so distinct CDR3 sequences, with around 60% observed a single time. Blood RNA came from unsorted whole blood; germline DNA was also extracted. Points on this clonotype: This likely comes from a read error, as the CDR3 has no conserved phenylalanine or tryptophan at its end.

The source of this sequence is a man in his forties with primary liver carcinoma and hepatitis B virus infection. Specimen: peripheral blood.

CDR3 residues: CASSLSIRRASGDEQFL. As DNA, the CDR3 is TGCGCCAGCAGCTTGTCCATAAGAAGGGCTAGCGGGGATGAGCAGTTCCTC. The chain combines TRBV5-1 with TRBJ2-1; 9 bases agree with TRBD2. CDR1 is SGHRS and CDR2 is YFSETQ in the germline V gene. The V gene end was trimmed by 1 base and the J gene end by 8 bases; junction bases not matched to a gene: 13. This CDR3 is 17 amino acids long.